Listed below are T cell receptor beta chains from one sample, sequenced in a study of blood T cell repertoires in COVID-19. The data were produced by immunoSEQ multiplex PCR, yet TCRdb's version contains in-frame clones alone and is incomplete. The data hold 150,000 or so clones, with about 79% observed a single time. Specimen: peripheral blood. Receptor source: a woman between 50 and 59 years old in a cohort sampled during active or convalescent COVID-19. The CDR3 runs from the conserved cysteine through the conserved F or W. The order of the fields is clone size, D gene, J gene, V gene, CDR3 protein, CDR3 DNA. A D gene is named only where the DNA matches it firmly. A clone size is listed for some rows: how often the clone was seen (once, few, many), or a class if it is expanded.

clone size: NA; D gene: TRBD2; J gene: TRBJ2-1; V gene: TRBV5-6; CDR3 protein: CASSGTSIQFF; CDR3 DNA: TGTGCCAGCAGCGGGACTAGTATTCAGTTCTTC
clone size: NA; D gene: NA; J gene: TRBJ2-7; V gene: TRBV6-2/TRBV6-3; CDR3 protein: CASSYNVGGVPYEQYF; CDR3 DNA: TGTGCCAGCAGTTACAATGTAGGGGGGGTCCCCTACGAGCAGTACTTC
clone size: NA; D gene: TRBD1; J gene: TRBJ1-1; V gene: TRBV4-1; CDR3 protein: CASSQRRQGGNTEAFF; CDR3 DNA: TGCGCCAGCAGCCAAAGAAGACAGGGGGGGAACACTGAAGCTTTCTTT
clone size: NA; D gene: NA; J gene: TRBJ1-3; V gene: TRBV6-5; CDR3 protein: CASTDTFSGNTIYF; CDR3 DNA: TGTGCCAGCACGGACACGTTCTCTGGAAACACCATATATTTT
clone size: NA; D gene: NA; J gene: TRBJ2-3; V gene: TRBV9; CDR3 protein: CASSVGQNTDTQYF; CDR3 DNA: TGTGCCAGCAGCGTAGGACAGAATACAGATACGCAGTATTTT
clone size: NA; D gene: NA; J gene: TRBJ2-1; V gene: TRBV6-5; CDR3 protein: CASSYQQAYNEQFF; CDR3 DNA: TGTGCCAGCAGTTACCAACAGGCATACAATGAGCAGTTCTTC
clone size: few; D gene: TRBD1; J gene: TRBJ1-2; V gene: TRBV10-3; CDR3 protein: CAIRRTGGYNPRWYGYTF; CDR3 DNA: TGTGCCATCAGGAGGACAGGGGGCTACAACCCCAGATGGTATGGCTACACCTTC
clone size: few; D gene: NA; J gene: TRBJ2-1; V gene: TRBV19; CDR3 protein: CASSGTPAGEQFF; CDR3 DNA: TGTGCCAGTAGCGGGACTCCAGCTGGTGAGCAGTTCTTC
clone size: NA; D gene: NA; J gene: TRBJ1-1; V gene: TRBV18; CDR3 protein: CASRRTANTEAFF; CDR3 DNA: TGTGCCAGCCGACGGACAGCAAACACTGAAGCTTTCTTT
clone size: NA; D gene: NA; J gene: TRBJ1-4; V gene: TRBV18; CDR3 protein: CASSPGALNEKLFF; CDR3 DNA: TGTGCCAGCTCACCTGGGGCGCTTAATGAAAAACTGTTTTTT
clone size: once; D gene: TRBD1; J gene: TRBJ1-1; V gene: TRBV18; CDR3 protein: CASSPVRTGTEAFF; CDR3 DNA: TGTGCCAGCTCACCGGTGAGGACAGGCACTGAAGCTTTCTTT
clone size: once; D gene: NA; J gene: TRBJ1-1; V gene: TRBV6-5; CDR3 protein: CASSYSELNTEAFF; CDR3 DNA: TGTGCCAGCAGTTACTCGGAACTAAACACTGAAGCTTTCTTT
clone size: NA; D gene: NA; J gene: TRBJ1-5; V gene: TRBV4-1; CDR3 protein: CASSQEEGGVGPQHF; CDR3 DNA: TGCGCCAGCAGCCAAGAAGAAGGGGGAGTCGGGCCCCAGCATTTT
clone size: once; D gene: TRBD1; J gene: TRBJ1-5; V gene: TRBV12-5; CDR3 protein: CASGLPSGGRNQPQHF; CDR3 DNA: TGTGCTAGTGGTTTGCCCTCAGGGGGCCGCAATCAGCCCCAGCATTTT
clone size: few; D gene: NA; J gene: TRBJ1-2; V gene: TRBV12-3/TRBV12-4; CDR3 protein: CASSYTDYGYTF; CDR3 DNA: TGTGCCAGCAGTTATACGGACTATGGCTACACCTTC
clone size: NA; D gene: NA; J gene: TRBJ2-2; V gene: TRBV3-1/TRBV3-2; CDR3 protein: CASSPWGRLNTGELFF; CDR3 DNA: TGTGCCAGCAGCCCATGGGGCAGACTGAACACCGGGGAGCTGTTTTTT
clone size: NA; D gene: TRBD1; J gene: TRBJ1-6; V gene: TRBV6-5; CDR3 protein: CASSYSTGTSSSPLHF; CDR3 DNA: TGTGCCAGCAGTTACTCGACAGGGACAAGTAGCTCACCCCTCCACTTT
clone size: NA; D gene: TRBD1; J gene: TRBJ1-1; V gene: TRBV25-1; CDR3 protein: CASSAQGIGTEAFF; CDR3 DNA: TGTGCCAGCAGTGCACAGGGGATAGGCACTGAAGCTTTCTTT
clone size: NA; D gene: NA; J gene: TRBJ2-1; V gene: TRBV7-9; CDR3 protein: CASSFTGVYNEQFF; CDR3 DNA: TGTGCCAGCAGCTTTACGGGGGTGTACAATGAGCAGTTCTTC
clone size: NA; D gene: TRBD1; J gene: TRBJ2-3; V gene: TRBV15; CDR3 protein: CATRISTGTDTQYF; CDR3 DNA: TGTGCCACCAGAATATCGACAGGGACAGATACGCAGTATTTT
clone size: once; D gene: NA; J gene: TRBJ1-6; V gene: TRBV5-1; CDR3 protein: CASSLAGGGVSPLHF; CDR3 DNA: TGCGCCAGCAGCTTGGCCGGGGGGGGAGTATCACCCCTCCACTTT
clone size: NA; D gene: NA; J gene: TRBJ2-5; V gene: TRBV28; CDR3 protein: CASKVAAEETQYF; CDR3 DNA: TGTGCCAGCAAGGTCGCGGCGGAAGAGACCCAGTACTTC
clone size: NA; D gene: TRBD1; J gene: TRBJ1-1; V gene: TRBV5-1; CDR3 protein: CASSLAGTANTEAFF; CDR3 DNA: TGCGCCAGCAGCTTGGCGGGGACAGCGAACACTGAAGCTTTCTTT
clone size: NA; D gene: TRBD2; J gene: TRBJ2-1; V gene: TRBV6-4; CDR3 protein: CASSFHGTSGGQSSYNEQFF; CDR3 DNA: TGTGCCAGCAGCTTTCATGGGACTAGCGGGGGCCAGAGCTCCTACAATGAGCAGTTCTTC
clone size: NA; D gene: TRBD1; J gene: TRBJ1-1; V gene: TRBV2; CDR3 protein: CAGEGTGSAEAFF; CDR3 DNA: TGTGCCGGGGAAGGGACAGGCTCGGCTGAAGCTTTCTTT
clone size: NA; D gene: TRBD1; J gene: TRBJ1-5; V gene: TRBV30; CDR3 protein: CAWGGQNNQPQHF; CDR3 DNA: TGTGCCTGGGGGGGACAGAACAATCAGCCCCAGCATTTT
clone size: NA; D gene: NA; J gene: TRBJ1-1; V gene: TRBV6-1; CDR3 protein: CASSEARGTEAFF; CDR3 DNA: TGTGCCAGCAGTGAAGCTAGGGGCACTGAAGCTTTCTTT
clone size: NA; D gene: NA; J gene: TRBJ2-2; V gene: TRBV5-1; CDR3 protein: CASSPDTATGELFF; CDR3 DNA: TGCGCCAGCAGCCCCGACACTGCCACCGGGGAGCTGTTTTTT
clone size: few; D gene: TRBD1; J gene: TRBJ2-2; V gene: TRBV5-1; CDR3 protein: CASRGGQGNTGELFF; CDR3 DNA: TGCGCCAGCAGGGGGGGACAGGGGAACACCGGGGAGCTGTTTTTT
clone size: NA; D gene: TRBD1; J gene: TRBJ1-6; V gene: TRBV4-2; CDR3 protein: CASSQVDEQGGSPLHF; CDR3 DNA: TGTGCCAGCAGCCAGGTCGACGAGCAGGGGGGTTCACCCCTCCACTTT
clone size: NA; D gene: TRBD1; J gene: TRBJ1-1; V gene: TRBV6-5; CDR3 protein: CASRDRVNTEAFF; CDR3 DNA: TGTGCCAGCCGGGACAGGGTTAACACTGAAGCTTTCTTT
clone size: NA; D gene: TRBD1; J gene: TRBJ1-2; V gene: TRBV19; CDR3 protein: CASSTPGQGFGYTF; CDR3 DNA: TGTGCCAGTAGTACCCCGGGACAGGGGTTCGGCTACACCTTC
clone size: NA; D gene: TRBD1; J gene: TRBJ1-1; V gene: TRBV19; CDR3 protein: CASSPRDRGQMNTEAFF; CDR3 DNA: TGTGCCAGTAGTCCTCGGGACAGGGGGCAAATGAACACTGAAGCTTTCTTT
clone size: once; D gene: NA; J gene: TRBJ2-2; V gene: TRBV12-3/TRBV12-4; CDR3 protein: CASSYLNTGELFF; CDR3 DNA: TGTGCCAGCAGCTACTTGAACACCGGGGAGCTGTTTTTT
clone size: NA; D gene: NA; J gene: TRBJ2-1; V gene: TRBV14; CDR3 protein: CASSHEMFPTNEQFF; CDR3 DNA: TGTGCCAGCAGCCACGAAATGTTCCCTACTAATGAGCAGTTCTTC
clone size: few; D gene: NA; J gene: TRBJ1-4; V gene: TRBV19; CDR3 protein: CASSKFSGGNEKLFF; CDR3 DNA: TGTGCCAGTAGTAAGTTCTCGGGCGGGAATGAAAAACTGTTTTTT
clone size: NA; D gene: TRBD1; J gene: TRBJ2-7; V gene: TRBV6-5; CDR3 protein: CASRTGDRSYEQYF; CDR3 DNA: TGTGCCAGCAGAACAGGGGACAGAAGCTACGAGCAGTACTTC
clone size: NA; D gene: TRBD1; J gene: TRBJ1-1; V gene: TRBV19; CDR3 protein: CASSNHWPGTGDEEAFF; CDR3 DNA: TGTGCCAGTAGTAACCATTGGCCCGGGACAGGGGATGAGGAAGCTTTCTTT
clone size: NA; D gene: NA; J gene: TRBJ2-7; V gene: TRBV11-2; CDR3 protein: CASSPLNYEQYF; CDR3 DNA: TGTGCCAGCAGCCCTTTAAACTACGAGCAGTACTTC
clone size: few; D gene: NA; J gene: TRBJ2-1; V gene: TRBV30; CDR3 protein: CAWRLGGGEQFF; CDR3 DNA: TGTGCCTGGAGGCTGGGGGGTGGCGAGCAGTTCTTC
clone size: NA; D gene: NA; J gene: TRBJ1-2; V gene: TRBV6-5; CDR3 protein: CASTHSNYGYTF; CDR3 DNA: TGTGCCAGCACGCATAGTAACTATGGCTACACCTTC
clone size: NA; D gene: TRBD2; J gene: TRBJ2-7; V gene: TRBV4-1; CDR3 protein: CASSQGTSGDYEQYF; CDR3 DNA: TGCGCCAGCAGCCAAGGTACTAGCGGGGACTACGAGCAGTACTTC
clone size: NA; D gene: TRBD1; J gene: TRBJ1-2; V gene: TRBV2; CDR3 protein: CATASGERDRGFYGYTF; CDR3 DNA: TGTGCCACCGCAAGCGGGGAGCGGGACAGGGGTTTCTATGGCTACACCTTC
clone size: few; D gene: TRBD2; J gene: TRBJ2-7; V gene: TRBV4-1; CDR3 protein: CASSQAAGLAGAEGDEQYF; CDR3 DNA: TGCGCCAGCAGCCAAGCAGCCGGGCTAGCGGGGGCCGAAGGGGACGAGCAGTACTTC
clone size: NA; D gene: TRBD2; J gene: TRBJ2-7; V gene: TRBV6-5; CDR3 protein: CASRVIAGESYEQYF; CDR3 DNA: TGTGCCAGCAGGGTCATAGCGGGGGAGTCCTACGAGCAGTACTTC
clone size: NA; D gene: TRBD1; J gene: TRBJ1-1; V gene: TRBV2; CDR3 protein: CASRPGQGVTNTEAFF; CDR3 DNA: TGTGCCAGCAGGCCGGGACAGGGGGTCACGAACACTGAAGCTTTCTTT
clone size: NA; D gene: NA; J gene: TRBJ2-5; V gene: TRBV9; CDR3 protein: CASSVGPTQETQYF; CDR3 DNA: TGTGCCAGCAGCGTAGGCCCAACCCAGGAGACCCAGTACTTC
clone size: NA; D gene: TRBD1; J gene: TRBJ1-1; V gene: TRBV5-1; CDR3 protein: CASSVQGARGTEAFF; CDR3 DNA: TGCGCCAGCAGCGTTCAGGGGGCTAGAGGCACTGAAGCTTTCTTT
clone size: NA; D gene: NA; J gene: TRBJ2-7; V gene: TRBV19; CDR3 protein: CASSSQGGHEQYF; CDR3 DNA: TGTGCCAGTAGTAGCCAGGGTGGCCACGAGCAGTACTTC
clone size: NA; D gene: NA; J gene: TRBJ1-5; V gene: TRBV7-8; CDR3 protein: CASSLLVRGSDQPQHF; CDR3 DNA: TGTGCCAGCAGCTTATTGGTCAGGGGCTCCGATCAGCCCCAGCATTTT
clone size: few; D gene: NA; J gene: TRBJ1-6; V gene: TRBV6-5; CDR3 protein: CASSYSQDSSPLHF; CDR3 DNA: TGTGCCAGCAGTTACTCCCAGGACTCTTCACCCCTCCACTTT